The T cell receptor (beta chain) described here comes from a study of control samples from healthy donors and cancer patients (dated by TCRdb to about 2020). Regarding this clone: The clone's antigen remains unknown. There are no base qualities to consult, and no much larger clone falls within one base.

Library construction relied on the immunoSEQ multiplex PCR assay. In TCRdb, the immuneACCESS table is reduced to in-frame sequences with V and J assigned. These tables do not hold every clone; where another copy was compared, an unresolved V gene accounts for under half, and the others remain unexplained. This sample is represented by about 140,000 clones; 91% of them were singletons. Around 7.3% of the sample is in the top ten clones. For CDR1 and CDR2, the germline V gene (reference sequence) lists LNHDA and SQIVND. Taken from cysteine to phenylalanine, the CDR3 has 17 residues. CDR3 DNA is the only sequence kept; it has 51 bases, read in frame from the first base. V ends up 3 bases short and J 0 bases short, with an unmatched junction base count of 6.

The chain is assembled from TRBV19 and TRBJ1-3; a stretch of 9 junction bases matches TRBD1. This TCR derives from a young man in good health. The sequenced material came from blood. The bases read TGTGCCAGTAGTATCCCGACAGGGGGGATCTCTGGAAACACCATATATTTT. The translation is CASSIPTGGISGNTIYF. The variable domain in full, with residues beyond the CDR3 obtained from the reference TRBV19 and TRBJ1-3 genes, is DGGITQSPKYLFRKEGQNVTLSCEQNLNHDAMYWYRQDPGQGLRLIYYSQIVNDFQKGDIAEGYSVSREKKESFPLTVTSAQKNPTAFYLCASSIPTGGISGNTIYFGEGSWLTVV.